These T cell receptor beta chains were read from a single sample in a study of Graves' ophthalmopathy and Graves' hyperthyroidism. Via MiXCR, TCRdb re-called the multiplex PCR reads, giving one row per CDR3 protein. The repertoire holds roughly 700,000 distinct CDR3 sequences, with 40% as singletons. Sequences were obtained from peripheral blood. All receptors derive from an adult man with Graves' ophthalmopathy. CDR3s leave out the opening cysteine and the closing phenylalanine or tryptophan.

cdr3_aa	v_call	j_call	cdr3_length
ASSFAGTGTYEQY	TRBV10-3	TRBJ2-7	13
SLGQPNTEAF	TRBV29-1	TRBJ1-1	10
SVVDEGTKLYEQY	TRBV29-1	TRBJ2-7	13
ASLRGTTGELF	TRBV6-2/TRBV6-3	TRBJ2-2	11
SARKQGVRQPQH	TRBV20-1	TRBJ1-5	12
ASSMTQGAGELF	TRBV25-1	TRBJ2-2	12
SGGSGETQY	TRBV20-1	TRBJ2-5	9
ASSETGTSGSYEQY	TRBV2	TRBJ2-7	14
ASSSGRTYGETQY	TRBV5-1	TRBJ2-5	13
ASSLEGAYTEAF	TRBV5-1	TRBJ1-1	12
ASSQGGRVRDYT	TRBV3-1	TRBJ1-2	12
AIKSGTSGTDTQY	TRBV10-3	TRBJ2-3	13
ASSLSPGTVTNSSPLH	TRBV11-2	TRBJ1-6	16
SARVMSSGSLYEQY	TRBV20-1	TRBJ2-7	14
ASSEASGTVNEKLF	TRBV9	TRBJ1-4	14
AISEGGTRPSYT	TRBV10-3	TRBJ1-2	12
ASSLRRTVGGELF	TRBV7-2	TRBJ2-2	13
ASSRDRGRGEGYT	TRBV13	TRBJ1-2	13
ANSEARGMDGYT	TRBV2	TRBJ1-2	12
SAQGTSGDGQETQY	TRBV20-1	TRBJ2-5	14
ASSPSASQETQY	TRBV2	TRBJ2-5	12
ASSLAGHDGYT	TRBV12-3/TRBV12-4	TRBJ1-2	11